This T cell receptor (beta chain) came from a study of cytomegalovirus exposure and HLA in healthy donors. General study results and limits: High sensitivity and specificity were reportedly achieved when the classifier diagnosed cytomegalovirus status. Generally TCR sequences proved uncommon, though certain public TCRs appeared in numerous donors.

This clone turned up a few times. What it binds is not known. TCRdb's copy holds only in-frame clones and misses some; the assay was immunoSEQ multiplex PCR. The sample includes 100,000 to 130,000 clones, roughly 88% of them seen just once. Trimming cost V 10 bases and J 5 bases, with 15 bases left between them. This CDR3 comprises 12 residues. Germline V gene sequence: CDR1 MDHEN, CDR2 SYDVKM. Sequencing was performed on PBMCs. The chain carries TRBV28 and TRBJ2-7, with a tentative D call TRBD1 (6 bases). This TCR was sampled from a woman younger than 30 in good health and CMV-seronegative. The CDR3 DNA reads TGTGCCACGACAGGATTTAGGAACGAGCAGTACTTC. Its protein product is CATTGFRNEQYF. Complete variable domain (other parts from reference TRBV28 and TRBJ2-7): DVKVTQSSRYLVKRTGEKVFLECVQDMDHENMFWYRQDPGLGLRLIYFSYDVKMKEKGDIPEGYSVSREKKERFSLILESASTNQTSMYLCATTGFRNEQYFGPGTRLTVT.